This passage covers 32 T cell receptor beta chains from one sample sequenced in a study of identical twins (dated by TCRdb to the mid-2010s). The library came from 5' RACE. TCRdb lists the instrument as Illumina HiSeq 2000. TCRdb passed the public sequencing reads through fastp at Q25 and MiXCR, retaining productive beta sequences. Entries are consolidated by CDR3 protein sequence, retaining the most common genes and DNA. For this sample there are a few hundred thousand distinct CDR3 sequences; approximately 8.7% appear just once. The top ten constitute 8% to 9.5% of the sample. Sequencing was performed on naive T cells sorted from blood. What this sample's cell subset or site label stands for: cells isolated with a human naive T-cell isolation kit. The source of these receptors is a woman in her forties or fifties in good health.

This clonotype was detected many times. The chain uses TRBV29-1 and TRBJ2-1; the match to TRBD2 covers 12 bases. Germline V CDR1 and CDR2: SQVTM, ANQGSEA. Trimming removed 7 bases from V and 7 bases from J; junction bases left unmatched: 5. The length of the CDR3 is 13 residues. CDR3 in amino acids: CSAGTSGRNEQFF. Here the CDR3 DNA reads TGCAGCGCCGGGACTAGCGGGCGAAATGAGCAGTTCTTC.

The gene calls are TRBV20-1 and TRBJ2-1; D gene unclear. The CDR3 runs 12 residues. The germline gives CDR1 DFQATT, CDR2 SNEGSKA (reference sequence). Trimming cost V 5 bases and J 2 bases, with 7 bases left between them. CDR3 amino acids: CSAQSTYNEQFF. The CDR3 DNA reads TGCAGTGCTCAGAGTACCTACAATGAGCAGTTCTTC.

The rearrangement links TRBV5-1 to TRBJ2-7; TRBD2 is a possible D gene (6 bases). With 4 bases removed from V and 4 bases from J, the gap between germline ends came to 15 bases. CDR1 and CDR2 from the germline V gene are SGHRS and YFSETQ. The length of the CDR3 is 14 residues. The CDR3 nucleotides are TGCGCCAGCAGCCTCGGGGGATCACTTTACGAGCAGTACTTC. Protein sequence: CASSLGGSLYEQYF.

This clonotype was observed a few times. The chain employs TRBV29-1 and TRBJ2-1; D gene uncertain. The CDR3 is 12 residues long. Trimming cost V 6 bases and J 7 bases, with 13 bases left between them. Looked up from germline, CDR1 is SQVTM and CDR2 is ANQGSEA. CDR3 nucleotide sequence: TGCAGCGTCCAGGTAGGCTCAAATGAGCAGTTCTTC. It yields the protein CSVQVGSNEQFF.

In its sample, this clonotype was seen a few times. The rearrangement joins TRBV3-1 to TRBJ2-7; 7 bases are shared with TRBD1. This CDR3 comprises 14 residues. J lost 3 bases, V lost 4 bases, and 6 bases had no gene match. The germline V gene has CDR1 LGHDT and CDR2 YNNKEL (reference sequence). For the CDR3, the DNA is TGTGCCAGCAGCCGGGGGACAGCTTACTACGAGCAGTACTTC. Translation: CASSRGTAYYEQYF.

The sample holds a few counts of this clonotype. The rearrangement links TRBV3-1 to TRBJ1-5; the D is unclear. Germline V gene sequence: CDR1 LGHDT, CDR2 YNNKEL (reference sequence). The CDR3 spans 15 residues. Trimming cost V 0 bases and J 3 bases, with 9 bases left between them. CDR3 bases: TGTGCCAGCAGCCAAGATACAGCACCCAATCAGCCCCAGCATTTT. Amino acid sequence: CASSQDTAPNQPQHF.

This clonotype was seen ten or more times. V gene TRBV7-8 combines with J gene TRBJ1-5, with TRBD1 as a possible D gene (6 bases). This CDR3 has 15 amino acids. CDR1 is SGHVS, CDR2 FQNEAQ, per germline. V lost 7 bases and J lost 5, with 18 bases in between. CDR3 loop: CASTHGGAEHQPQHF. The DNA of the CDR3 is TGTGCCAGCACCCATGGGGGGGCGGAGCATCAGCCCCAGCATTTT.

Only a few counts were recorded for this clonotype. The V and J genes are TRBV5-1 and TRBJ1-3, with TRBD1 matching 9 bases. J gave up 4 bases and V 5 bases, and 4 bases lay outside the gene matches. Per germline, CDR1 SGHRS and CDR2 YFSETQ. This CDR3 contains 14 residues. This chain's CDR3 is CASRIGQGGNTIYF. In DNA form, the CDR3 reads TGCGCCAGCAGGATTGGACAGGGGGGAAACACCATATATTTT.

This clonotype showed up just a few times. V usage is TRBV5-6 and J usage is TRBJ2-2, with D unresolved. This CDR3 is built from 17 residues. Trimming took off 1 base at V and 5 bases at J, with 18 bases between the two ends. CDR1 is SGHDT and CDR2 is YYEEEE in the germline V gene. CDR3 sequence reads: CASSLFVLDPGTGELFF. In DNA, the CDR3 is TGTGCCAGCAGCTTGTTCGTTTTGGACCCTGGTACCGGGGAGCTGTTTTTT.

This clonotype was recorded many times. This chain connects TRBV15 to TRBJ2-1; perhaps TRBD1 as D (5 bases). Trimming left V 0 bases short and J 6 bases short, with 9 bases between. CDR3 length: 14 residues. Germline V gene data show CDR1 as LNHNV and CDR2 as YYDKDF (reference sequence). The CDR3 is CATSRDLGANEQFF. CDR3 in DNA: TGTGCCACCAGCAGAGATCTAGGGGCCAATGAGCAGTTCTTC.

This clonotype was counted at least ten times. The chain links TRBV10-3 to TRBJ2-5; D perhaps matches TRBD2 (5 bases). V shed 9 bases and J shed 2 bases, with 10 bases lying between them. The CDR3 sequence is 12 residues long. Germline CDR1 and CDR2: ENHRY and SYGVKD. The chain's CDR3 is CAISERQETQYF. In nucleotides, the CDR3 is TGTGCCATATCCGAGCGGCAAGAGACCCAGTACTTC.

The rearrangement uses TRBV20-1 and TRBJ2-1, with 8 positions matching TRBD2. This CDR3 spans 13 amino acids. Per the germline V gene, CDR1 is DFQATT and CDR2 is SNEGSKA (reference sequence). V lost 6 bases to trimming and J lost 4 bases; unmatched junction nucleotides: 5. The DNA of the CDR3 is TGCAGTGCCCTACTAGCGGTTTACAATGAGCAGTTCTTC. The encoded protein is CSALLAVYNEQFF.

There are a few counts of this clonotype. This CDR3 reads CATSDPGQRGTQYF. For the CDR3, the DNA is TGTGCCACCAGTGATCCCGGCCAGAGGGGGACCCAGTACTTC. The chain recombines TRBV24-1 with TRBJ2-5; the D gene could be TRBD1 or TRBD2 (5 bases each). CDR1 and CDR2 (germline): KGHDR, SFDVKD. Trimming cost V 3 bases and J 7 bases, with 14 bases left between them. CDR3 length: 14 residues.

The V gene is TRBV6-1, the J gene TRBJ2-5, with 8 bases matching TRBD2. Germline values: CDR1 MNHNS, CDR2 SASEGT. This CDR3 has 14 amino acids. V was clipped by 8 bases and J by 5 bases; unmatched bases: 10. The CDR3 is CASRGAGGGETQYF. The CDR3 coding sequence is TGTGCCAGCCGCGGTGCGGGAGGTGGGGAGACCCAGTACTTC.

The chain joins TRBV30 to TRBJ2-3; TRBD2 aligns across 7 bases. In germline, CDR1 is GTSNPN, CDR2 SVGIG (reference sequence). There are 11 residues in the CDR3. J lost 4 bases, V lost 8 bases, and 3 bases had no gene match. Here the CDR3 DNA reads TGTGCCCGCGGGAGCGCAGATACGCAGTATTTT. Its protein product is CARGSADTQYF.

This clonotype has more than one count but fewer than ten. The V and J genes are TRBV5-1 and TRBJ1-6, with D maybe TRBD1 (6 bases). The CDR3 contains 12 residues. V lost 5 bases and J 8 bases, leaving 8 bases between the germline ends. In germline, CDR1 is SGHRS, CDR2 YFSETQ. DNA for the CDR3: TGCGCCAGCAGGGAGGGGGATTCACCCCTCCACTTT. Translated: CASREGDSPLHF.

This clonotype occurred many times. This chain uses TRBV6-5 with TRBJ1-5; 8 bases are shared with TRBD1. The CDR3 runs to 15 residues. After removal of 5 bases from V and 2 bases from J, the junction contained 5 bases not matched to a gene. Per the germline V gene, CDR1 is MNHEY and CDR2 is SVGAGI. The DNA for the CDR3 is TGTGCCAGCAGTCCGAAACAGGGGGGCAATCAGCCCCAGCATTTT. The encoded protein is CASSPKQGGNQPQHF.

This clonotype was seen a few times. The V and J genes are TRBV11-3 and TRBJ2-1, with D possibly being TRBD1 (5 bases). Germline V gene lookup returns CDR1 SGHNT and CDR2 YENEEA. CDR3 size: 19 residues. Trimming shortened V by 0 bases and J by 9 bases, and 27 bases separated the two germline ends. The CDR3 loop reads CASSLDLWLSGQGAGEQFF. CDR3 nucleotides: TGTGCCAGCAGCTTAGATCTGTGGCTATCCGGGCAGGGCGCCGGTGAGCAGTTCTTC.

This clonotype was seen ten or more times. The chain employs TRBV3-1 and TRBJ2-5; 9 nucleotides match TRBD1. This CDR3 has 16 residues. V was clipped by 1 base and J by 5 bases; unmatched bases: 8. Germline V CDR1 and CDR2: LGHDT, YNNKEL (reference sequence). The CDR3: CASSQVQRTGDETQYF. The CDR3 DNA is TGTGCCAGCAGCCAAGTCCAGCGGACAGGGGATGAGACCCAGTACTTC.

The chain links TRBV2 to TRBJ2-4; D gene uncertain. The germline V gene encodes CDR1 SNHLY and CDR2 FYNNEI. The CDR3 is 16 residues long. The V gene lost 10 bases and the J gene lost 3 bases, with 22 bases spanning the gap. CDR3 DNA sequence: TGTGCCATCCTACCCCTCGACCCGTACGGCAAAAACATTCAGTACTTC. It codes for CAILPLDPYGKNIQYF.

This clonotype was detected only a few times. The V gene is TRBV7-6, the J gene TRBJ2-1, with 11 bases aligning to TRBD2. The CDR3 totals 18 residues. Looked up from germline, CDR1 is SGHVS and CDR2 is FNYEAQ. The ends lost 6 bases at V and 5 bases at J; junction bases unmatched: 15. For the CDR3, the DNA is TGTGCCAGCAGACCTAACACATACGGGACTAGCGGACACAATGAGCAGTTCTTC. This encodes CASRPNTYGTSGHNEQFF.

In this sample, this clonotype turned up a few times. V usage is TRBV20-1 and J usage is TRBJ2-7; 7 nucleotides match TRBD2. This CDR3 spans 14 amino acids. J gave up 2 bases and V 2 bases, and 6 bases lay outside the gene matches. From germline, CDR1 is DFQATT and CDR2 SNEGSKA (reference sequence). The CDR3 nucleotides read TGCAGTGCTAGAACATCCGCGGGAGCCTACGAGCAGTACTTC. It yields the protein CSARTSAGAYEQYF.

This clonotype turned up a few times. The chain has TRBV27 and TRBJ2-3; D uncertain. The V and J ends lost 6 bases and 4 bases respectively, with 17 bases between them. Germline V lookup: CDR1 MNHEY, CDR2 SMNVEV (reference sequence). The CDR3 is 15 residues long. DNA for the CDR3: TGTGCCAGCAGGTGGTCGGGTCCAGGCCCAGATACGCAGTATTTT. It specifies CASRWSGPGPDTQYF.

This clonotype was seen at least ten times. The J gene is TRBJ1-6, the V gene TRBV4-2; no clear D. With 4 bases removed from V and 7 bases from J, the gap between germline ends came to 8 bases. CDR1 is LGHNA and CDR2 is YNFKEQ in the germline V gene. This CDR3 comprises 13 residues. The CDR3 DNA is TGTGCCAGCAGCCTTAAGATGAATTCACCCCTCCACTTT. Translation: CASSLKMNSPLHF.

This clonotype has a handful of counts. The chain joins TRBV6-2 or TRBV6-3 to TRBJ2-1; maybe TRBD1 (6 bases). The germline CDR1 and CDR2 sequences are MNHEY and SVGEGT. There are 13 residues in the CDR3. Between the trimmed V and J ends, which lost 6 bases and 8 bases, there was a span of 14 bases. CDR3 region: CASSRLGGYEQFF. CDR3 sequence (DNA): TGTGCCAGCAGCCGTTTAGGGGGTTATGAGCAGTTCTTC.

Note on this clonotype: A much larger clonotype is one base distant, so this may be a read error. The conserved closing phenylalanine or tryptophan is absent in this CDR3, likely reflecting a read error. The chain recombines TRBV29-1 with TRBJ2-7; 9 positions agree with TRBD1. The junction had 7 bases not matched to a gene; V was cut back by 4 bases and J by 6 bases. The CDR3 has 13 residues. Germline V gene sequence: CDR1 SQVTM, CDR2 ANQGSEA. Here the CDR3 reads CSVVSGTGSEQYC. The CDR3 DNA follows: TGCAGCGTTGTCTCCGGGACAGGGTCCGAGCAGTACTGC.

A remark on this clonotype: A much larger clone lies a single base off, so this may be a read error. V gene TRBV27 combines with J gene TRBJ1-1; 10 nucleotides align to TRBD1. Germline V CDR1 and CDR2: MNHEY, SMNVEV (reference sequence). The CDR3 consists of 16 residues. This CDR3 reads CASSLFSGQGDIEVFF. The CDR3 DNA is TGTGCCAGCAGCCTTTTCTCCGGACAGGGGGACATTGAAGTTTTCTTT.

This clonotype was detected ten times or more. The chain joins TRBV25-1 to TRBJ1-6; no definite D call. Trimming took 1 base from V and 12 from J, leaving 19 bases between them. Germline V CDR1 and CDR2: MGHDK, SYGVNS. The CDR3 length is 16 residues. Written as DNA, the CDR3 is TGTGCCAGCAGTGAATTTCTAGGGCAGGTTGGAGGACCCCTCCACTTT. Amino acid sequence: CASSEFLGQVGGPLHF.

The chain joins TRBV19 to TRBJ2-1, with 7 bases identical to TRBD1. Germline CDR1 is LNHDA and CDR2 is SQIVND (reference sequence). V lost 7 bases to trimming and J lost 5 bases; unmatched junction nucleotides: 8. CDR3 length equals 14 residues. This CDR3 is CASKGTVADNEQFF. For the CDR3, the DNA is TGTGCCAGTAAAGGGACAGTGGCGGACAATGAGCAGTTCTTC.

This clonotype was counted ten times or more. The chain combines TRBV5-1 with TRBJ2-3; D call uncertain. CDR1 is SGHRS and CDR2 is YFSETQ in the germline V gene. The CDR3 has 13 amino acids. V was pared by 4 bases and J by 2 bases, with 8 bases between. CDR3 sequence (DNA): TGCGCCAGCAGCCCGATTACCACAGATACGCAGTATTTT. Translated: CASSPITTDTQYF. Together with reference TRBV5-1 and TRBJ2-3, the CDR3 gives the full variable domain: KAGVTQTPRYLIKTRGQQVTLSCSPISGHRSVSWYQQTPGQGLQFLFEYFSETQRNKGNFPGRFSGRQFSNSRSEMNVSTLELGDSALYLCASSPITTDTQYFGPGTRLTVL.

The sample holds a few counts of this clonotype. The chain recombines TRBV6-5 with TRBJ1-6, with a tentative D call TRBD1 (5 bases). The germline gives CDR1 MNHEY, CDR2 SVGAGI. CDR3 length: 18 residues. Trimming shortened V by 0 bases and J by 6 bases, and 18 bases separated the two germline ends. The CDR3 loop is CASSYSGLSQGGNSPLHF. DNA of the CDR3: TGTGCCAGCAGTTACTCAGGTCTATCCCAGGGTGGTAATTCACCCCTCCACTTT.

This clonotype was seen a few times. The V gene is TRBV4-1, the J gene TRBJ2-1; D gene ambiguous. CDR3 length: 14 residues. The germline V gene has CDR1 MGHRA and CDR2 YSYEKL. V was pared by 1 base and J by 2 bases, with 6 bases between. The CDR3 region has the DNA TGCGCCAGCAGCCAAGTTGTGACCTACAATGAGCAGTTCTTC. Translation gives CASSQVVTYNEQFF.